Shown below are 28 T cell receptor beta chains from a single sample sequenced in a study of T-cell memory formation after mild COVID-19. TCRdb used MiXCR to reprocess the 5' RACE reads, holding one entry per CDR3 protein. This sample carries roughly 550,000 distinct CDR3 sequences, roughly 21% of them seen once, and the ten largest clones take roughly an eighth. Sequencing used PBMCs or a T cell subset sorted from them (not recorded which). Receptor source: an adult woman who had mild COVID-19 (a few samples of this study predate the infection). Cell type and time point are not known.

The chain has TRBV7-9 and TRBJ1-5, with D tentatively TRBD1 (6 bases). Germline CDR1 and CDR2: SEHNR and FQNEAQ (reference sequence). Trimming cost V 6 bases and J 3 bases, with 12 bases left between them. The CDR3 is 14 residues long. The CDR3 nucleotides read TGTGCCAGCAGTTTGGACAGTAACAATCAGCCCCAGCATTTT. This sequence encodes CASSLDSNNQPQHF.

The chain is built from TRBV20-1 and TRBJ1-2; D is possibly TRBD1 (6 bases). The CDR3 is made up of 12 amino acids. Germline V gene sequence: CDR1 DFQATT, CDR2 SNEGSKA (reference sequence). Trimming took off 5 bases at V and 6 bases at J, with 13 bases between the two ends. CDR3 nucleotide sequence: TGCAGTGCTCCCACCGGACAGAATGGCTACACCTTC. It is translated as CSAPTGQNGYTF.

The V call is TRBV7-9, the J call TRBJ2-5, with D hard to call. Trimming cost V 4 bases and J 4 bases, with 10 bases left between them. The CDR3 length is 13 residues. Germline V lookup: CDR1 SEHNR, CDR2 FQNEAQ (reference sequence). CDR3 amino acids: CASSYNAAETQYF. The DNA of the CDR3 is TGTGCCAGCAGCTATAATGCCGCAGAGACCCAGTACTTC.

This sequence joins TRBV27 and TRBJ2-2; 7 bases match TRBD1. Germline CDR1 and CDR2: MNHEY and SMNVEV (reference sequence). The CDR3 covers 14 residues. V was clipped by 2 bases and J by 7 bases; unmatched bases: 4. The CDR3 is CASSLRGPFGELFF. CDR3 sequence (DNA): TGTGCCAGCAGTTTAAGGGGGCCGTTCGGGGAGCTGTTTTTT.

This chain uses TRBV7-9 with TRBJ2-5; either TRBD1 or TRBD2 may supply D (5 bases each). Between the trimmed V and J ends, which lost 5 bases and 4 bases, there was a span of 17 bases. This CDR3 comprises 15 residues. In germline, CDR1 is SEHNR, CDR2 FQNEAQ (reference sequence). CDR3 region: CASSRLRDGGETQYF. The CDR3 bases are TGTGCCAGCAGCCGTCTCAGGGACGGAGGAGAGACCCAGTACTTC.

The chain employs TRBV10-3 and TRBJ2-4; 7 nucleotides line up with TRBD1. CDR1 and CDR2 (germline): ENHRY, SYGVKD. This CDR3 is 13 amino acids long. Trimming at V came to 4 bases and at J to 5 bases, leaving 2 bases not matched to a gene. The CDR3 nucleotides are TGTGCCATCAGTGGGCAGGGGGAAAACATTCAGTACTTC. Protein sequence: CAISGQGENIQYF.

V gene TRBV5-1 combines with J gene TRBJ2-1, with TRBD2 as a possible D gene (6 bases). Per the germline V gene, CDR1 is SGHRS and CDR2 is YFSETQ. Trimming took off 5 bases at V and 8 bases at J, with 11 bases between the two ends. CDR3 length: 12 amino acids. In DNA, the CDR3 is TGCGCCAGCAGGTCACTAGCAGATGAGCAGTTCTTC. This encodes CASRSLADEQFF.

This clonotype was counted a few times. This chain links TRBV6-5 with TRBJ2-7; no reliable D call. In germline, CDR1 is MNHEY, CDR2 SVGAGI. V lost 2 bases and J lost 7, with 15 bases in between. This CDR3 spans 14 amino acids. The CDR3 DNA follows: TGTGCCAGCAGTTACCACCGTCTGAGTCCTGAGCAGTACTTC. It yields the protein CASSYHRLSPEQYF.

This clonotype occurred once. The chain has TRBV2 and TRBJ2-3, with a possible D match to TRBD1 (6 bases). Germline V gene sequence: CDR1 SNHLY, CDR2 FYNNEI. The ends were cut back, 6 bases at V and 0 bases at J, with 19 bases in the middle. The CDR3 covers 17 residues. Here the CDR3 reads CASRTGKDRPSTDTQYF. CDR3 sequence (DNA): TGTGCCAGCAGGACGGGAAAGGACAGACCGAGCACAGATACGCAGTATTTT.

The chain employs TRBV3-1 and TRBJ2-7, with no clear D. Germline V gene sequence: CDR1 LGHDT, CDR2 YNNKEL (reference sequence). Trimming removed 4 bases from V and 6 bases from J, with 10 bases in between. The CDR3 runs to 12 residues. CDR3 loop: CASSLETREQYF. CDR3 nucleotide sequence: TGTGCCAGCAGCCTAGAGACCCGCGAGCAGTACTTC.

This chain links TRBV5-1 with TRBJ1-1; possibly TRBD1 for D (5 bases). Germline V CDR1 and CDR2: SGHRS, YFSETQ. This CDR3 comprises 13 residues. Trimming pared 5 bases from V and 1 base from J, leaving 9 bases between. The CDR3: CASRKQGNTEAFF. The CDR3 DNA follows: TGCGCCAGCAGGAAGCAGGGGAACACTGAAGCTTTCTTT.

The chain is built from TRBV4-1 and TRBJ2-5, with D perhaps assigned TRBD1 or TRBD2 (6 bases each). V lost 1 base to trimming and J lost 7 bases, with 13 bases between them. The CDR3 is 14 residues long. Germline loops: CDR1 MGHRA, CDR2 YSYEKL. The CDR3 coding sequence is TGCGCCAGCAGCCAAGCAACCGGGGGCGGGACCCAGTACTTC. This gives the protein CASSQATGGGTQYF.

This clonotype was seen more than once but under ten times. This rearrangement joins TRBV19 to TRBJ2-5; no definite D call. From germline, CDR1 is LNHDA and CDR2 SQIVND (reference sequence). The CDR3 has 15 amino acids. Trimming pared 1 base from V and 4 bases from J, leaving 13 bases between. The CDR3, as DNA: TGTGCCAGTAGTATAGCTGGCTTTACGGGAGAGACCCAGTACTTC. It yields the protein CASSIAGFTGETQYF.

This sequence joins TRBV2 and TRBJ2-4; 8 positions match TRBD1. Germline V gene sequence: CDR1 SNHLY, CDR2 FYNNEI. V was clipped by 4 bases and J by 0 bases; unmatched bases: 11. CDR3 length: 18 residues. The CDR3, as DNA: TGTGCCAGCAGTGGGTCGCCGGCAGGGGGCTTAGCCAAAAACATTCAGTACTTC. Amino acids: CASSGSPAGGLAKNIQYF.

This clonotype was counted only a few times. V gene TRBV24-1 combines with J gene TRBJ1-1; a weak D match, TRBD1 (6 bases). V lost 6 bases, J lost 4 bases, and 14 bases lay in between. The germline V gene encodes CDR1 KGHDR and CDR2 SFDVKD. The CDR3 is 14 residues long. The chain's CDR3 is CATSSAGAGTEAFF. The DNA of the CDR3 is TGTGCCACCAGTTCGGCAGGGGCGGGCACTGAAGCTTTCTTT.

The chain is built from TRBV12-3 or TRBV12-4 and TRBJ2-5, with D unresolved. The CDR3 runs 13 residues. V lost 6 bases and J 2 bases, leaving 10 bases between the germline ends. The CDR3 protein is CASRKIQQETQYF. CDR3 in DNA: TGTGCCAGCAGAAAGATTCAGCAAGAGACCCAGTACTTC.

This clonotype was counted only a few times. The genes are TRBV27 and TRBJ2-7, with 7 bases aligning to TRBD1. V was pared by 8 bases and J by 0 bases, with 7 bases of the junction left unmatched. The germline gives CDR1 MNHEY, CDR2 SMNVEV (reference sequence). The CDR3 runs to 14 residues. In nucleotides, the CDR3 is TGTGCCAGCGGACCACAGGGGCCCTCCTACGAGCAGTACTTC. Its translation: CASGPQGPSYEQYF.

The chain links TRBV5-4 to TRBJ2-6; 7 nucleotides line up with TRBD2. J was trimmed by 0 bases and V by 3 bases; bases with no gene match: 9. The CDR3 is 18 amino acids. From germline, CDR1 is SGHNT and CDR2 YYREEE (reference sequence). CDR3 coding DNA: TGTGCCAGCAGCTCGGGGACTATCGGTGCCTCTGGGGCCAACGTCCTGACTTTC. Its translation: CASSSGTIGASGANVLTF.

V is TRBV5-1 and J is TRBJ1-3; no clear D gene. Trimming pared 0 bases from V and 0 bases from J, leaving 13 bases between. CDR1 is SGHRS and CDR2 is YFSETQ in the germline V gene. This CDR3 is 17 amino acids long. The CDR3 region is CASSLELGPSSGNTIYF. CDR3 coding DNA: TGCGCCAGCAGCTTGGAGTTGGGTCCGAGCTCTGGAAACACCATATATTTT.

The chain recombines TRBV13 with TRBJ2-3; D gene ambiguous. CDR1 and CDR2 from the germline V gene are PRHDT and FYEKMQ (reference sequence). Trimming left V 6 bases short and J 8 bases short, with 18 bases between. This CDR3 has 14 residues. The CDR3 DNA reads TGTGCCAGCAGTCTACACTCATTGCCGGCTACGCAGTATTTT. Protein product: CASSLHSLPATQYF.

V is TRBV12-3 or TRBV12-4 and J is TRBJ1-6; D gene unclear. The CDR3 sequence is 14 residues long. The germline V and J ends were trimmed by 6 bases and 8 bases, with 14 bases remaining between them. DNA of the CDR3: TGTGCCAGCAGCCGGACGGTGAGAGATTCACCCCTCCACTTT. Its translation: CASSRTVRDSPLHF.

The CDR3 DNA follows: TGTGCCAGCTCACTATCCCGGACAACCAACTACGAGCAGTACTTC. Amino acid sequence: CASSLSRTTNYEQYF. The chain is built from TRBV18 and TRBJ2-7, with D maybe TRBD1 (5 bases). This CDR3 region has 15 residues. The V end lost 4 bases, the J end lost 3 bases, and 16 bases lay between the germline ends. Germline loops: CDR1 KGHSH, CDR2 LQKENI.

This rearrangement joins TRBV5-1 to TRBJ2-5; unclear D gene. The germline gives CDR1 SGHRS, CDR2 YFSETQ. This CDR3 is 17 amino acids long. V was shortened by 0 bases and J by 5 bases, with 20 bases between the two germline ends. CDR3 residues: CASSLGYYDTVMETQYF. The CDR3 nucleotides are TGCGCCAGCAGCTTGGGGTATTACGATACAGTTATGGAGACCCAGTACTTC.

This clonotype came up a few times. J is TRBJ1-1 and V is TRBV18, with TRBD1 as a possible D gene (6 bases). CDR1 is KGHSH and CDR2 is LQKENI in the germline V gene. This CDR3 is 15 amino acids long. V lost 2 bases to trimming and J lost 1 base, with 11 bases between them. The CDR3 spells CASSPWGARNTEAFF. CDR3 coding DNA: TGTGCCAGCTCACCATGGGGGGCGAGGAACACTGAAGCTTTCTTT.

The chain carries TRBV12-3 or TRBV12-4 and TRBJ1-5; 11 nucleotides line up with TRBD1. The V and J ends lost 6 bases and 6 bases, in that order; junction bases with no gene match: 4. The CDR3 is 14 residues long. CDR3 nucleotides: TGTGCCAGCAGCATAGGGACAGGGGGTCAGCCCCAGCATTTT. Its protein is CASSIGTGGQPQHF.

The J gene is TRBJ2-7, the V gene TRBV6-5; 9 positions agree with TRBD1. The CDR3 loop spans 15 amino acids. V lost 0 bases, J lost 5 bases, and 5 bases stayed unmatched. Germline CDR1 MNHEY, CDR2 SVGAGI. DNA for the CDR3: TGTGCCAGCAGTTACTCCGGGACAGGGAAACACGAGCAGTACTTC. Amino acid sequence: CASSYSGTGKHEQYF.

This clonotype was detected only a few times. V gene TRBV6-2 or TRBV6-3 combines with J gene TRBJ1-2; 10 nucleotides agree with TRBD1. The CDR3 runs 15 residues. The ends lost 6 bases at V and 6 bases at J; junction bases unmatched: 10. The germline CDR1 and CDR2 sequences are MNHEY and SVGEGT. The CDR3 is CASSTGTGEVNGYTF. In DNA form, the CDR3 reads TGTGCCAGCAGCACCGGGACAGGGGAGGTGAATGGCTACACCTTC.

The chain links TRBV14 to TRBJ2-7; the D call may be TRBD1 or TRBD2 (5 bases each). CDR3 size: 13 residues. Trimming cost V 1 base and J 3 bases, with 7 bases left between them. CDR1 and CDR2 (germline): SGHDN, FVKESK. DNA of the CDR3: TGTGCCAGCAGCCAAGTGAGGGGCTACGAGCAGTACTTC. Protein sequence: CASSQVRGYEQYF.